The TCR beta chain described here comes from a study of blood T cell repertoires in COVID-19. Overall study context: PBMCs, B-cell-depleted T cells, or T cells provided the cDNA or gDNA that made up the material.

This CDR3 region has 11 residues. Trimming shortened V by 8 bases and J by 7 bases, and 8 bases separated the two germline ends. Germline V gene sequence: CDR1 MGHRA, CDR2 YSYEKL. In the source study's methods: Amplified reference gene primers provided the basis for estimating nucleated cell counts. Sequencing used immunoSEQ multiplex PCR; TCRdb keeps in-frame clones, though not all of them. The V and J calls and the clone size are those of that table, but D and trimming were determined from the DNA. Of tens of thousands of clones in the sample, 88% were seen once. Cohort 3 donors counted as recovered after two negative PCRs, clearance, or resolved symptoms.

The receptor's source is a middle-aged woman who had recovered from COVID-19. V is TRBV4-1 and J is TRBJ1-4; no firm D call. Sequencing was performed on PBMCs or T cells enriched from blood (not recorded which). The DNA for the CDR3 is TGCGCCAGCCGATCGGGTGAAAAACTGTTTTTT. It yields the protein CASRSGEKLFF.